Listed below are T cell receptor beta chains from one sample, sequenced in a study of cytomegalovirus exposure and HLA in healthy donors. Data came from immunoSEQ multiplex PCR; TCRdb stores just in-frame clones and leaves some out. Of 150,000 to 200,000 clones in the sample, around 83% were seen once. Sequencing was carried out using PBMCs. These TCRs come from a girl aged 2-15 years in good health and CMV-seropositive. Each CDR3 is given with its conserved first and last residue. A D gene is named only where the DNA matches it firmly. Size is omitted from some rows. Given values are once, few, many or a class for expanded clones.

V gene	J gene	CDR3 length	clone size	D gene	CDR3 DNA	CDR3 protein
TRBV28	TRBJ2-1	16	NA	NA	TGTGCCAGCAGATCTCCAGCGGAGACCGACTACAATGAGCAGTTCTTC	CASRSPAETDYNEQFF
TRBV9	TRBJ2-6	15	NA	NA	TGTGCCAGCAGCGGGGGCGGCTCTGGGGCCAACGTCCTGACTTTC	CASSGGGSGANVLTF
TRBV7-8	TRBJ1-5	14	NA	NA	TGTGCCAGCAGCTTCGACAGCGTAAATCAGCCCCAGCATTTT	CASSFDSVNQPQHF
TRBV6-1	TRBJ1-1	12	NA	NA	TGTGCCAGCAGTGTAATGAACACTGAAGCTTTCTTT	CASSVMNTEAFF
TRBV28	TRBJ1-1	15	NA	NA	TGTGCCAGCAGCATCACCGGGGAGGCGGGCACTGAAGCTTTCTTT	CASSITGEAGTEAFF
TRBV5-6	TRBJ2-5	17	NA	TRBD1	TGTGCCAGCAGCGGAGAGAACGACAGGGGATCCGAAGAGACCCAGTACTTC	CASSGENDRGSEETQYF
TRBV29-1	TRBJ2-3	14	NA	TRBD2	TGCAGCGTTGACCCAGCGGGAGCGGGAGATACGCAGTATTTT	CSVDPAGAGDTQYF
TRBV28	TRBJ2-1	16	NA	TRBD2	TGTGCCAGCGAGTACCAGCGGGAGGACCCAAGGAATGAGCAGTTCTTC	CASEYQREDPRNEQFF
TRBV30	TRBJ1-2	17	NA	NA	TGTGCCTGGAGTGTACGGAATGGCAGGGAAGAGAGCTATGGCTACACCTTC	CAWSVRNGREESYGYTF
TRBV7-2	TRBJ2-7	16	NA	TRBD1	TGTGCCAGCAGCCGGCACAGGGGGCGTTTGACCTACGAGCAGTACTTC	CASSRHRGRLTYEQYF
TRBV14	TRBJ2-7	16	NA	TRBD2	TGTGCCAGCAGCCCACGGACTAGCGGGAGGTACTACGAGCAGTACTTC	CASSPRTSGRYYEQYF
TRBV2	TRBJ2-2	14	NA	NA	TGTGCCAGCAGTGGTCAGATGAACACCGGGGAGCTGTTTTTT	CASSGQMNTGELFF
TRBV9	TRBJ2-2	16	NA	TRBD2	TGTGCCAGCAGCGAAGGACTAGCGGGAGTCACCGGGGAGCTGTTTTTT	CASSEGLAGVTGELFF
TRBV9	TRBJ2-5	14	few	TRBD1	TGTGCCAGCAGCGGATGGAGGACAGGGGAGACCCAGTACTTC	CASSGWRTGETQYF
TRBV5-4	TRBJ2-3	15	NA	NA	TGTGCCAGCAGCTTGGCTGGCGGCCGCACAGATACGCAGTATTTT	CASSLAGGRTDTQYF
TRBV30	TRBJ1-2	14	NA	TRBD1	TGTGCCTGGAATACCGGCAGGGGGGACTATGGCTACACCTTC	CAWNTGRGDYGYTF
TRBV5-1	TRBJ2-7	13	NA	NA	TGCGCCAGCAGCGCCGCTAGCGCTAGGGAGCAGTACTTC	CASSAASAREQYF
TRBV5-5	TRBJ1-5	15	few	NA	TGTGCCAGCAGCTTCAGGGCGTATAGCAATCAGCCCCAGCATTTT	CASSFRAYSNQPQHF
TRBV29-1	TRBJ1-1	12	NA	NA	TGCAGCGTTGACCGGTCGGACACTGAAGCTTTCTTT	CSVDRSDTEAFF
TRBV4-2	TRBJ2-7	17	NA	TRBD1	TGTGCCAGCAGCCATTTTTCCGGAGACAGGGGGTCCCACGAGCAGTACTTC	CASSHFSGDRGSHEQYF
TRBV27	TRBJ2-1	16	NA	TRBD2	TGTGCCAGCAGTCGTAAGCCGGGACTAGCGGGCAATGAGCAGTTCTTC	CASSRKPGLAGNEQFF
TRBV7-9	TRBJ1-2	11	once	NA	TGTGCCAGCAGCTACGGGGATGGCTACACCTTC	CASSYGDGYTF
TRBV18	TRBJ2-5	17	NA	NA	TGTGCCAGCTCACCACCACTGGCAGGCGTCTCTGAAGGGACCCAGTACTTC	CASSPPLAGVSEGTQYF
TRBV30	TRBJ1-6	12	NA	NA	TGTGCCTGGAAGACCTTGGGGCCACCCCTCCACTTT	CAWKTLGPPLHF
TRBV18	TRBJ2-3	15	NA	NA	TGTGCCAGCTCACCACCAACAGGGTGGACAGATACGCAGTATTTT	CASSPPTGWTDTQYF
TRBV7-9	TRBJ1-3	18	NA	TRBD1	TGTGCCAGCAGCTTATCCCTGACAGGGGGAAACTCTGGAAACACCATATATTTT	CASSLSLTGGNSGNTIYF
TRBV4-1	TRBJ1-3	16	NA	NA	TGCGCCAGCAGCCAAGTTGGGAAGCGGTCTGGAAACACCATATATTTT	CASSQVGKRSGNTIYF
TRBV6-4	TRBJ2-3	15	NA	NA	TGTGCCAGCAGTGAAAGGGCTAGGGGTACAGATACGCAGTATTTT	CASSERARGTDTQYF
TRBV6-1	TRBJ2-3	15	NA	NA	TGTGCCAGCAGTGGGGACTTACCGGGGCCAGATACGCAGTATTTT	CASSGDLPGPDTQYF
TRBV30	TRBJ2-7	14	NA	TRBD2	TGTGCCTGGAGTGTGGGGGGGGTTTCCTACGAGCAGTACTTC	CAWSVGGVSYEQYF
TRBV20-1	TRBJ1-2	11	NA	NA	TGCAGTGCTAGTAGTCCCTATGGCTACACCTTC	CSASSPYGYTF
TRBV4-1	TRBJ1-2	14	once	NA	TGCGCCAGCAGCCAAGATAACATAAACTATGGCTACACCTTC	CASSQDNINYGYTF
TRBV6-6	TRBJ2-3	13	few	NA	TGTGCCAGCAGTTCCGCCTACACAGATACGCAGTATTTT	CASSSAYTDTQYF
TRBV9	TRBJ2-1	12	few	NA	TGTGCCAGCAGCGTCCAGGGGTATGAGCAGTTCTTC	CASSVQGYEQFF
TRBV13	TRBJ1-2	14	NA	NA	TGTGCCAGCACCATCCGACAGGTTAACTATGGCTACACCTTC	CASTIRQVNYGYTF
TRBV2	TRBJ1-1	13	NA	NA	TGTGCCAGCAGTGAGCGGCTCGGGGCTGAAGCTTTCTTT	CASSERLGAEAFF
TRBV4-1	TRBJ2-5	17	NA	TRBD2	TGCGCCAGCAGCCAAGGGATTCGGACTAGCCCCCAGGAGACCCAGTACTTC	CASSQGIRTSPQETQYF
TRBV19	TRBJ1-2	12	NA	TRBD1	TGTGCCAGTTCCGGGACAGGGTATGGCTACACCTTC	CASSGTGYGYTF
TRBV5-1	TRBJ2-5	16	NA	TRBD2	TGCGCCAGCAGCTTGAGGCCAGCGGGAAGCCAAGAGACCCAGTACTTC	CASSLRPAGSQETQYF
TRBV10-3	TRBJ2-1	11	NA	NA	TGTGCCATCAGTGACATGAATGAGCAGTTCTTC	CAISDMNEQFF
TRBV28	TRBJ2-1	16	NA	TRBD2	TGTGCCAGCAGTTTGGGAGGGAGGGCCTCTTACAATGAGCAGTTCTTC	CASSLGGRASYNEQFF
TRBV5-1	TRBJ1-4	14	NA	NA	TGCGCCAGCGCTCTAGGACAGATTAATGAAAAACTGTTTTTT	CASALGQINEKLFF
TRBV28	TRBJ2-5	18	NA	NA	TGTGCCAGCAGTTCGCCTATTGGGTGGTGGGGAGTTCAAGAGACCCAGTACTTC	CASSSPIGWWGVQETQYF
TRBV7-3	TRBJ1-2	15	NA	NA	TGTGCCAGCAGCCCTCAGGGGACCTCTAACTATGGCTACACCTTC	CASSPQGTSNYGYTF
TRBV5-4	TRBJ2-5	15	NA	TRBD2	TGTGCCAGCAGCTTTCAGGGCAGCGGGGGAGAGACCCAGTACTTC	CASSFQGSGGETQYF
TRBV30	TRBJ2-1	16	NA	TRBD2	TGTGCCTGGAGTGTCGGACTAGCGGACTCCTACAATGAGCAGTTCTTC	CAWSVGLADSYNEQFF
TRBV27	TRBJ2-5	17	NA	NA	TGTGCCAGCAGTTTATTGGGGGGTTCCCTTGCCCAAGAGACCCAGTACTTC	CASSLLGGSLAQETQYF
TRBV9	TRBJ2-2	16	NA	TRBD2	TGTGCCAGCAGCGTAAGACTAGCGGGAGGGACCGGGGAGCTGTTTTTT	CASSVRLAGGTGELFF
TRBV4-1	TRBJ2-1	16	NA	NA	TGCGCCAGCAGCCAAGTAGGGGGAGGGCCGGTCGATGAGCAGTTCTTC	CASSQVGGGPVDEQFF